These 12 T cell receptor beta chains were all obtained from the same sample, sequenced in a study of blood T cell repertoires in COVID-19. Method: immunoSEQ multiplex PCR; TCRdb's copy keeps in-frame clones and lacks some. This repertoire shows some 87,000 clones, 65% to 85% found once; its top ten account for over 30%. The sequenced sample consisted of peripheral blood. The receptors shown here come from an elderly man with active or convalescent COVID-19.

The chain links TRBV5-6 to TRBJ1-1; possibly TRBD1 for D (6 bases). The V end was cut by 0 bases, the J end by 1 base, with 10 bases between. The CDR3 consists of 15 residues. Germline CDR1 SGHDT, CDR2 YYEEEE. The CDR3 DNA is TGTGCCAGCAGCTTGGATGGGGGCCAGAACACTGAAGCTTTCTTT. This encodes CASSLDGGQNTEAFF.

The rearrangement uses TRBV5-4 and TRBJ2-2; D is possibly TRBD1 (6 bases). The V gene lost 2 bases and the J gene lost 6 bases, with 14 bases spanning the gap. Per the germline V gene, CDR1 is SGHNT and CDR2 is YYREEE (reference sequence). The CDR3 runs to 15 residues. In nucleotides, the CDR3 is TGTGCCAGCAGCTTTCCCGTTGCAGGGGCCGGGGAGCTGTTTTTT. This encodes CASSFPVAGAGELFF.

CDR3 nucleotide sequence: TGCGCCAGCAGCGACCTACCGACTAGCGGGGATCTCACAGATACGCAGTATTTT. Encoded protein: CASSDLPTSGDLTDTQYF. The chain combines TRBV5-1 with TRBJ2-3; 11 nucleotides agree with TRBD2. V shed 4 bases and J 2 bases; nucleotides not matched to a gene: 12. This CDR3 has 18 residues. Looked up from germline, CDR1 is SGHRS and CDR2 is YFSETQ.

This clone was recorded only once. The chain is built from TRBV29-1 and TRBJ1-1, with 7 bases that match TRBD1. Trimming at V came to 3 bases and at J to 1 base, leaving 2 bases not matched to a gene. The CDR3 consists of 13 residues. Germline CDR1 and CDR2: SQVTM and ANQGSEA. The CDR3 is CSVDRTGNTEAFF. CDR3 bases: TGCAGCGTTGATAGGACAGGGAACACTGAAGCTTTCTTT.

The chain carries TRBV7-8 and TRBJ1-5, with 10 bases identical to TRBD1. Germline lookup yields CDR1 SGHVS and CDR2 FQNEAQ. Trimming cost V 5 bases and J 4 bases; bases outside gene matches: 2. The CDR3 covers 14 residues. The CDR3 sequence: CASSLDRGNQPQHF. The DNA for the CDR3 is TGTGCCAGCAGCCTGGACAGGGGGAATCAGCCCCAGCATTTT.

The J gene is TRBJ1-2, the V gene TRBV28, with 9 bases lining up with TRBD1. Per germline, CDR1 MDHEN and CDR2 SYDVKM. The CDR3 is 14 amino acids. Germline trimming cut 9 bases from V and 3 bases from J; bases unmatched to any gene: 8. The CDR3 region is CASRQQGADYGYTF. The CDR3 DNA sequence: TGTGCCAGTAGACAACAGGGGGCGGACTATGGCTACACCTTC.

In this sample, this clone turned up once. The V call is TRBV6-4, the J call TRBJ1-2; D may be TRBD1 (5 bases). From germline, CDR1 is MRHNA and CDR2 SNTAGT. V dropped 3 bases and J dropped 8 bases, with 16 bases sitting between them. This CDR3 spans 14 amino acids. The DNA for the CDR3 is TGTGCCAGCAGTGAGGAGGGTTGGGGGAAAGGCTACACCTTC. Amino acid sequence: CASSEEGWGKGYTF.

This rearrangement joins TRBV3-1 (or the pseudogene TRBV3-2) to TRBJ2-2; maybe TRBD2 (6 bases). V dropped 1 base and J dropped 6 bases, with 12 bases sitting between them. Looked up from germline, CDR1 is LGHDT and CDR2 is YNNKEL (reference sequence). CDR3 length equals 15 residues. The DNA of the CDR3 is TGTGCCAGCAGCCAAGGGCCCTCTAGCGCCGGGGAGCTGTTTTTT. Its protein is CASSQGPSSAGELFF.

This sequence joins TRBV2 and TRBJ1-4; unclear D gene. V lost 7 bases and J lost 8, with 11 bases in between. This CDR3 is 12 amino acids long. CDR1 and CDR2 (germline): SNHLY, FYNNEI. The chain's CDR3 is CASTREDEKLFF. In nucleotides, the CDR3 is TGTGCCAGCACCCGGGAGGACGAAAAACTGTTTTTT. Variable domain in full (rest from reference TRBV2 and TRBJ1-4): EPEVTQTPSHQVTQMGQEVILRCVPISNHLYFYWYRQILGQKVEFLVSFYNNEISEKSEIFDDQFSVERPDGSNFTLKIRSTKLEDSAMYFCASTREDEKLFFGSGTQLSVL.

CDR3 sequence (DNA): TGTGCTAGTGGTCGTTACCCAGGGGGAAGGATGAACACTGAAGCTTTCTTT. Amino acids: CASGRYPGGRMNTEAFF. This chain joins TRBV12-5 and TRBJ1-1; 7 bases map to TRBD1. Trimming at V came to 5 bases and at J to 0 bases, leaving 12 bases not matched to a gene. The CDR3 is 17 amino acids. Germline lookup yields CDR1 LGHNT and CDR2 FRNRAP.

The V gene is TRBV7-2, the J gene TRBJ1-5, with a tentative D call TRBD1 (5 bases). V dropped 3 bases and J dropped 0 bases, with 15 bases sitting between them. This CDR3 has 17 residues. CDR1 and CDR2 from the germline V gene are SGHTA and FQGNSA. The CDR3 spells CASSLGRQGGSNQPQHF. DNA of the CDR3: TGTGCCAGCAGCTTGGGGCGGCAGGGAGGTAGCAATCAGCCCCAGCATTTT.

CDR3 sequence: CASARQGANNSPLHF. In DNA, the CDR3 is TGTGCCAGCGCGAGACAGGGGGCGAATAATTCACCCCTCCACTTT. This chain connects TRBV5-4 to TRBJ1-6; TRBD1 aligns across 10 bases. With 7 bases clipped from V and 5 bases from J, the junction kept 6 bases outside the gene matches. CDR3 length: 15 residues. Per the germline V gene, CDR1 is SGHNT and CDR2 is YYREEE (reference sequence). The full variable domain, completed using reference TRBV5-4 and TRBJ1-6, is ETGVTQSPTHLIKTRGQQVTLRCSSQSGHNTVSWYQQALGQGPQFIFQYYREEENGRGNFPPRFSGLQFPNYSSELNVNALELDDSALYLCASARQGANNSPLHFGNGTRLTVT.